These T cell receptor beta chains were read from a single sample in a study of response to subunit inactivated influenza vaccine. TCRdb independently ran MiXCR on the RT-PCR reads; one entry per CDR3 protein. Here the sample spans 500,000 to 600,000 distinct CDR3 sequences, over 10% being singletons. The specimen comprised PBMCs from blood, sampled about 40 days after vaccination. The receptors derive from a man aged 50 to 60 who received an inactivated influenza vaccine. Both conserved end residues are part of each CDR3. The order of the fields is clone size, D gene, J gene, V gene, CDR3 protein, CDR3 DNA. A D gene is named only where the DNA matches it firmly. Clone size is not always given. Where it is, it says once, few, many or a class for expanded clones.

>many|.|TRBJ2-2|TRBV7-9
CASSLEERGTGELFF
TGTGCCAGCAGCTTAGAAGAGCGCGGCACCGGGGAGCTGTTTTTT
>many|TRBD2|TRBJ2-1|TRBV12-3/TRBV12-4
CASSLSGGGYSEQFF
TGTGCCAGCAGTTTGTCGGGGGGGGGATATTCTGAGCAGTTCTTC
>few|.|TRBJ2-1|TRBV12-3/TRBV12-4
CASRSDLMVRNEQFF
TGTGCCAGCAGGTCAGACCTAATGGTAAGGAATGAGCAGTTCTTC
>few|.|TRBJ2-1|TRBV4-2
CASSQDKRGYNEQFF
TGTGCCAGCAGCCAAGATAAACGGGGCTACAATGAGCAGTTCTTC
>.|.|TRBJ2-6|TRBV7-9
CASSLAVGGQGANVLTF
TGTGCCAGCAGCTTAGCAGTAGGAGGTCAAGGGGCCAACGTCCTGACTTTC
>.|.|TRBJ2-3|TRBV2
CASKAGLSTDTQYF
TGTGCCAGCAAGGCGGGGCTTAGCACAGATACGCAGTATTTT
>few|.|TRBJ1-3|TRBV5-1
CASSLAGSTGNTIYF
TGCGCCAGCAGCTTGGCAGGGAGCACCGGAAACACCATATATTTT
>.|.|TRBJ2-5|TRBV12-3/TRBV12-4
CASSFRRGVAETQYF
TGTGCCAGCAGTTTTCGGCGAGGGGTGGCAGAGACCCAGTACTTC
>.|TRBD1|TRBJ2-1|TRBV24-1
CATSDCGQGNCDEQFF
TGTGCCACCAGTGATTGCGGACAGGGGAATTGCGATGAGCAGTTCTTC
>few|.|TRBJ2-6|TRBV6-4
CASEGYGTGANVLTF
TGTGCCAGCGAGGGATACGGGACTGGGGCCAACGTCCTGACTTTC
>many|TRBD2|TRBJ2-3|TRBV7-8
CASSSGTSGGGEDTQYF
TGTGCCAGCAGCTCTGGGACTAGCGGGGGGGGAGAGGATACGCAGTATTTT
>many|TRBD2|TRBJ2-1|TRBV18
CASSAGGSLSEQFF
TGTGCCAGCTCCGCGGGGGGATCGTTAAGTGAGCAGTTCTTC
>few|TRBD2|TRBJ2-1|TRBV12-3/TRBV12-4
CASRGTSGGNEQFF
TGTGCCAGCCGCGGGACTAGCGGAGGGAATGAGCAGTTCTTC
>many|TRBD2|TRBJ2-7|TRBV4-1
CASSLSGGPSYEQYF
TGCGCCAGCAGCCTAAGCGGGGGTCCCTCCTACGAGCAGTACTTC
>.|TRBD1|TRBJ1-1|TRBV12-3/TRBV12-4
CASSADRLNTEAFF
TGTGCCAGCAGTGCGGACAGGCTGAACACTGAAGCTTTCTTT
>.|TRBD1|TRBJ2-5|TRBV7-2
CASSFQQGSETQYF
TGTGCCAGCAGCTTTCAACAGGGGTCGGAGACCCAGTACTTC
>.|.|TRBJ2-2|TRBV5-1
CASNLGDDTGELFF
TGCGCCAGCAACCTAGGGGACGACACCGGGGAGCTGTTTTTT
>.|TRBD2|TRBJ2-7|TRBV20-1
CSAPTSGGYEQYF
TGCAGTGCCCCGACTAGCGGGGGCTACGAGCAGTACTTC
>few|.|TRBJ2-7|TRBV29-1
CSVTGSEQYF
TGCAGCGTCACAGGGTCCGAGCAGTACTTC
>.|TRBD1|TRBJ1-6|TRBV5-1
CASSLAGGLNSPLHF
TGCGCCAGCAGCTTGGCAGGGGGCCTTAATTCACCCCTCCACTTT
>few|.|TRBJ2-7|TRBV5-1
CASSLSPRSPYEQYF
TGCGCCAGCAGCTTGTCCCCGAGGAGCCCCTACGAGCAGTACTTC
>few|TRBD2|TRBJ2-7|TRBV7-2
CASSLGNSGRNSYEQYF
TGTGCCAGCAGCTTAGGTAATAGCGGGAGGAACTCCTACGAGCAGTACTTC
>few|.|TRBJ2-7|TRBV18
CASSPRVGETYEQYF
TGTGCCAGCTCACCACGGGTTGGGGAAACCTACGAGCAGTACTTC
>.|.|TRBJ1-1|TRBV6-5
CASSWGRIVRDMNTEAFF
TGTGCCAGCAGTTGGGGGCGAATTGTCAGAGACATGAACACTGAAGCTTTCTTT
>.|.|TRBJ2-2|TRBV12-3/TRBV12-4
CASSLEDSRTGELFF
TGTGCCAGCAGTTTAGAGGACAGTAGGACCGGGGAGCTGTTTTTT
>few|.|TRBJ2-2|TRBV5-1
CASSSGTMNTGELFF
TGCGCCAGCAGCTCCGGGACAATGAACACCGGGGAGCTGTTTTTT
>.|.|TRBJ2-5|TRBV11-2
CASSLDGSRGTQYF
TGTGCCAGCAGCTTAGACGGCTCCCGAGGGACCCAGTACTTC
>.|.|TRBJ1-5|TRBV15
CATSRDPHGNQPQHF
TGTGCCACCAGCAGAGATCCGCACGGTAATCAGCCCCAGCATTTT
>many|.|TRBJ1-4|TRBV9
CASSPGAPDSTNEKLFF
TGTGCCAGCAGCCCGGGCGCGCCGGATTCAACTAATGAAAAACTGTTTTTT
>.|TRBD2|TRBJ2-2|TRBV7-9
CASSSGLAGTNTGELFF
TGTGCCAGCAGCTCGGGACTAGCGGGAACGAACACCGGGGAGCTGTTTTTT
>.|TRBD2|TRBJ2-3|TRBV20-1
CSARGTSSHTDTQYF
TGCAGTGCTAGAGGGACTAGCAGCCACACAGATACGCAGTATTTT
>many|.|TRBJ2-3|TRBV10-3
CATRDSHTDTQYF
TGTGCCACCCGGGACTCCCACACAGATACGCAGTATTTT
>many|TRBD2|TRBJ2-1|TRBV20-1
CSAYRTRSNNEQFF
TGCAGTGCCTATAGGACTAGATCGAACAATGAGCAGTTCTTC
>.|.|TRBJ1-2|TRBV4-3
CASSQAAQALYGYTF
TGCGCCAGCAGCCAAGCGGCACAGGCTCTCTATGGCTACACCTTC
>few|.|TRBJ1-1|TRBV12-3/TRBV12-4
CASSPPNYEAFF
TGTGCCAGCAGTCCTCCCAATTACGAAGCTTTCTTT
>.|TRBD1|TRBJ2-7|TRBV5-1
CASSRGTGISEQYF
TGCGCCAGCAGCCGCGGGACAGGGATTTCCGAGCAGTACTTC
>few|.|TRBJ1-6|TRBV20-1
CSTPWGYNSPLHF
TGCAGTACCCCCTGGGGTTATAATTCACCCCTCCACTTT
>few|.|TRBJ1-1|TRBV29-1
CSSHSIAGEAFF
TGCAGCTCCCACAGTATAGCCGGTGAAGCTTTCTTT
>few|TRBD2|TRBJ2-7|TRBV3-1
CASSLSSGGKAYEQYF
TGTGCCAGCAGCCTTTCCAGCGGGGGGAAAGCTTACGAGCAGTACTTC
>few|.|TRBJ2-5|TRBV20-1
CSARVTAGLLTQYF
TGCAGTGCTCGGGTGACAGCCGGCCTTTTAACCCAGTACTTC
>.|.|TRBJ1-3|TRBV4-1
CASSPTGRPSDTIYF
TGCGCCAGCAGCCCAACAGGACGTCCATCGGACACCATATATTTT
>.|.|TRBJ2-3|TRBV30
CAWTKRLTDTQYF
TGTGCCTGGACCAAGCGCCTCACAGATACGCAGTATTTT
>.|TRBD1|TRBJ1-2|TRBV5-5
CASSLLFGQGDGYTF
TGTGCCAGCAGCTTATTGTTCGGGCAGGGGGATGGCTACACCTTC
>few|.|TRBJ2-7|TRBV3-1
CASSQGAANYEQYF
TGTGCCAGCAGCCAAGGTGCGGCAAACTACGAGCAGTACTTC
>few|TRBD1|TRBJ1-1|TRBV7-2
CASSPYRGEAFF
TGTGCCAGCAGCCCTTACAGGGGTGAAGCTTTCTTT
>.|.|TRBJ2-3|TRBV3-1
CASSLRGRGLGDTQYF
TGTGCCAGCAGCCTTAGGGGGAGGGGTTTAGGGGATACGCAGTATTTT
>.|TRBD1|TRBJ2-7|TRBV5-1
CASSFTPQGSTYEQYF
TGCGCCAGCAGCTTCACTCCACAGGGGTCGACCTACGAGCAGTACTTC
>few|TRBD2|TRBJ2-1|TRBV6-2/TRBV6-3
CASSYLAGVLYNEQFF
TGTGCCAGCAGTTACCTAGCGGGTGTGCTCTACAATGAGCAGTTCTTC
>few|TRBD1|TRBJ2-7|TRBV27
CASSPGTGRGGEEYF
TGTGCCAGCAGTCCTGGGACAGGGCGTGGGGGAGAGGAGTACTTC
>few|.|TRBJ1-1|TRBV20-1
CSASQTMNTEAFF
TGCAGTGCTTCACAGACCATGAACACTGAAGCTTTCTTT
>many|TRBD2|TRBJ2-7|TRBV20-1
CSATPGLAAYEQYF
TGCAGTGCAACTCCGGGACTAGCGGCCTACGAGCAGTACTTC